This record concerns one TCR beta chain sequence. Specified treatment: oral pan-JAK inhibitor, 5-10 mg twice daily. As part of sample collection, lesional scalp punch biopsies and peripheral blood were taken from alopecia areata patients. The authors extracted RNA and reverse transcribed it into cDNA as the sequencing template. Profiled with immunoSEQ multiplex PCR; TCRdb holds only in-frame clones, not every one. In the table there are around 150,000 clones, approximately 80% of which are singletons. This specimen comes from a study of CD8+ T cells in alopecia areata. The CDR3 has 16 residues. CDR1 is LGHNA and CDR2 is YNFKEQ in the germline V gene. Germline trimming cut 0 bases from V and 2 bases from J; bases unmatched to any gene: 3.

The sequence derives from a human donor with alopecia areata. Material: CD8+ T cells sorted from blood, obtained at week 4, from a patient treated with tofacitinib. The rearrangement links TRBV4-2 to TRBJ2-7; 11 bases are shared with TRBD2. This CDR3 reads CASSQEVAGGPYEQYF. The DNA for the CDR3 is TGTGCCAGCAGCCAAGAGGTAGCGGGGGGGCCCTACGAGCAGTACTTC.